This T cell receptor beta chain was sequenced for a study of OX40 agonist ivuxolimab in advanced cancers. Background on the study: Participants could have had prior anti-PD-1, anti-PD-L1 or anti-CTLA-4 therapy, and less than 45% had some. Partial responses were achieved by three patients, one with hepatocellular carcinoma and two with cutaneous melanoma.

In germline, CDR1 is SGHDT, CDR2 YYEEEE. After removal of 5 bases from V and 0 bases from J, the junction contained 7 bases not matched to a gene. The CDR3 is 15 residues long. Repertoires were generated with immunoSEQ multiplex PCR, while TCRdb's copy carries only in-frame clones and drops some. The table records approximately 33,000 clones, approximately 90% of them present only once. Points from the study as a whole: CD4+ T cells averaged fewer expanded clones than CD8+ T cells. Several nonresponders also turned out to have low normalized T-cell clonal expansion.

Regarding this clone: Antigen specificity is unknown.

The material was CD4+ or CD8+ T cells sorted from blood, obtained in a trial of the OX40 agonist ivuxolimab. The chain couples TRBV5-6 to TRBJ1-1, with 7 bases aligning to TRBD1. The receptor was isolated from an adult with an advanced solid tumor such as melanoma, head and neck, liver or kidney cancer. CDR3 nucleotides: TGTGCCAGCAGTGGGGACAGAATCATGAACACTGAAGCTTTCTTT. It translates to CASSGDRIMNTEAFF. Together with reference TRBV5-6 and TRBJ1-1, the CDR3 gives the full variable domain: DAGVTQSPTHLIKTRGQQVTLRCSPKSGHDTVSWYQQALGQGPQFIFQYYEEEERQRGNFPDRFSGHQFPNYSSELNVNALLLGDSALYLCASSGDRIMNTEAFFGQGTRLTVV.